This TCR beta chain was observed in a study of blood T cell repertoires in COVID-19. Germline CDR1 SGHNT, CDR2 YYREEE (reference sequence). CDR3 length equals 11 residues. Between the trimmed V and J ends, which lost 2 bases and 8 bases, there was a span of 5 bases. The Seattle patients, enrolled during active infection, were followed longitudinally. Profiling relied on immunoSEQ multiplex PCR, and the TCRdb table lists in-frame clones only, not all of them. The sample includes 350,000 to 400,000 clones, roughly 90% seen only once; the top ten take 3%. Sequencing was carried out using peripheral blood. The receptor was derived from a woman in her twenties or thirties with COVID-19, enrolled during active disease. This sequence joins TRBV5-4 and TRBJ2-1; no definite D call. CDR3 sequence: CASSLSDEQFF. The CDR3 nucleotides are TGTGCCAGCAGCTTAAGCGATGAGCAGTTCTTC. The complete variable domain, with remaining parts taken from reference TRBV5-4 and TRBJ2-1, reads ETGVTQSPTHLIKTRGQQVTLRCSSQSGHNTVSWYQQALGQGPQFIFQYYREEENGRGNFPPRFSGLQFPNYSSELNVNALELDDSALYLCASSLSDEQFFGPGTRLTVL.